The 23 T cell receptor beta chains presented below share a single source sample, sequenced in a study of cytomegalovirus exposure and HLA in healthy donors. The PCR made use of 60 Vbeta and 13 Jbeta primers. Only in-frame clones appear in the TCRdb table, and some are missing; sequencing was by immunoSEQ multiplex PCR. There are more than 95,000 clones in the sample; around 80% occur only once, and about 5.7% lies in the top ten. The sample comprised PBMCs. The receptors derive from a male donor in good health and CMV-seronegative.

The CDR3 sequence: CASSFTGLSNQPQHF. DNA for the CDR3: TGTGCCAGCAGTTTTACAGGGCTTAGCAATCAGCCCCAGCATTTT. The rearrangement uses TRBV28 and TRBJ1-5; possibly TRBD1 for D (6 bases). The germline gives CDR1 MDHEN, CDR2 SYDVKM. The CDR3 sequence is 15 residues long. With 3 bases removed from V and 0 bases from J, the gap between germline ends came to 9 bases.

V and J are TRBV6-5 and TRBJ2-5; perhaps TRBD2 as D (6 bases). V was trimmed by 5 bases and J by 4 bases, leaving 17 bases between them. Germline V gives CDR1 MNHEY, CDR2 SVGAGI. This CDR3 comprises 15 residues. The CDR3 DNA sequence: TGTGCCAGCAGTATCCTACACGGGAGCGGAGAGACCCAGTACTTC. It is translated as CASSILHGSGETQYF.

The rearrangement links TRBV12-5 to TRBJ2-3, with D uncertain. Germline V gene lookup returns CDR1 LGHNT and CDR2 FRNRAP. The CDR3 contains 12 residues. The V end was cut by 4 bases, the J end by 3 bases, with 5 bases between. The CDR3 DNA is TGTGCTAGTGGTTCGCTAACAGATACGCAGTATTTT. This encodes CASGSLTDTQYF.

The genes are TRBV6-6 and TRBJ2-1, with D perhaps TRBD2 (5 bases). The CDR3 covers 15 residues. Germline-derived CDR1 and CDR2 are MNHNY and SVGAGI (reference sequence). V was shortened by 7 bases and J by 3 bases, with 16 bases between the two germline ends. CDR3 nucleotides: TGTGCCAGCACCTCCTCCCTCGGGAACTACAATGAGCAGTTCTTC. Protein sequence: CASTSSLGNYNEQFF.

CDR3 DNA sequence: TGTGCCAGCAGCCCCGGGGGGGCTTCCAGCTATGGCTACACCTTC. This sequence encodes CASSPGGASSYGYTF. The rearrangement joins TRBV7-3 to TRBJ1-2; weak D call: TRBD1 (6 bases). V dropped 5 bases and J dropped 4 bases, with 17 bases sitting between them. This CDR3 has 15 residues. Germline-derived CDR1 and CDR2 are SGHTA and FQGTGA.

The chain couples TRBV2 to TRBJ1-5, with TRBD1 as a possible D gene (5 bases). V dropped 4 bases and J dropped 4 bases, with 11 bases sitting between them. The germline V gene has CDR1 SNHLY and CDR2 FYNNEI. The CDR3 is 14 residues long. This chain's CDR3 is CASSGDSQNQPQHF. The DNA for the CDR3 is TGTGCCAGCAGTGGCGACAGCCAGAATCAGCCCCAGCATTTT.

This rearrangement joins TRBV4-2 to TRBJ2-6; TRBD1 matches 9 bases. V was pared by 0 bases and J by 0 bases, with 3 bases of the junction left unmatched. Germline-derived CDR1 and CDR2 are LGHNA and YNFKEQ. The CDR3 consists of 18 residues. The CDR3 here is CASSQEGQGPSGANVLTF. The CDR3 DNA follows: TGTGCCAGCAGCCAAGAGGGACAGGGCCCCTCTGGGGCCAACGTCCTGACTTTC.

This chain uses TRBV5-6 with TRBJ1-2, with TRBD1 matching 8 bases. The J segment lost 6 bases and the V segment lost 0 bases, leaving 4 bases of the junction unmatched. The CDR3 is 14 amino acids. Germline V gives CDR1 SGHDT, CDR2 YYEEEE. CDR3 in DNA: TGTGCCAGCAGCTTGGTTACAGGGGGTGATGGCTACACCTTC. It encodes CASSLVTGGDGYTF.

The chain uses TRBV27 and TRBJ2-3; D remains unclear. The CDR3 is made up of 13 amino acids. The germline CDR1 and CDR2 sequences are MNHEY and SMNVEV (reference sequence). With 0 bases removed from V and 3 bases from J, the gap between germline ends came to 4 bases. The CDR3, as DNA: TGTGCCAGCAGTTTATCGCGAACAGATACGCAGTATTTT. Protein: CASSLSRTDTQYF.

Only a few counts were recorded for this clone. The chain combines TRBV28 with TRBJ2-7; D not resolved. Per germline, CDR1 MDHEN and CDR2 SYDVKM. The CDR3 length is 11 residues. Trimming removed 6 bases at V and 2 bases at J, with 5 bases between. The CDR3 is CASRTPYEQYF. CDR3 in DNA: TGTGCCAGCAGGACTCCCTACGAGCAGTACTTC.

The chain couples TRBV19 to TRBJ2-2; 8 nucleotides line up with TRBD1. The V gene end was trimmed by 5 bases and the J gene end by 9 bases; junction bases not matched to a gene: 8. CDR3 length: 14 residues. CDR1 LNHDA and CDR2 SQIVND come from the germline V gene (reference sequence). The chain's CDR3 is CASSLGQGGWELFF. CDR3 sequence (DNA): TGTGCCAGTAGTCTAGGACAGGGTGGCTGGGAGCTGTTTTTT. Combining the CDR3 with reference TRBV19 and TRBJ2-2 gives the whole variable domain DGGITQSPKYLFRKEGQNVTLSCEQNLNHDAMYWYRQDPGQGLRLIYYSQIVNDFQKGDIAEGYSVSREKKESFPLTVTSAQKNPTAFYLCASSLGQGGWELFFGEGSRLTVL.

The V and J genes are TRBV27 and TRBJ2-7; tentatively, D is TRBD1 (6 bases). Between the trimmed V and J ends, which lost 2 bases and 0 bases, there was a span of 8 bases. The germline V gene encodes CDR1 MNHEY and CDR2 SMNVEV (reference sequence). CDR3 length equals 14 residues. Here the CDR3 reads CASSLNRDSYEQYF. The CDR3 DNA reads TGTGCCAGCAGTTTAAACAGGGACTCCTACGAGCAGTACTTC.

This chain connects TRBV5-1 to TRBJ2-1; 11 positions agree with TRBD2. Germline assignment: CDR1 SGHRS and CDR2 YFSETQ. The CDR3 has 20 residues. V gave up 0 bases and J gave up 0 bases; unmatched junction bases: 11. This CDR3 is CASSLAVLAGGSSSYNEQFF. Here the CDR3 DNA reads TGCGCCAGCAGCTTGGCGGTTCTAGCGGGAGGTTCCAGCTCCTACAATGAGCAGTTCTTC.

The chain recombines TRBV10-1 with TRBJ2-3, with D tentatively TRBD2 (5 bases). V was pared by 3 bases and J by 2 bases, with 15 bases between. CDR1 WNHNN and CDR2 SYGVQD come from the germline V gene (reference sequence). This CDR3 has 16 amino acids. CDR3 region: CASSDRNSEHTDTQYF. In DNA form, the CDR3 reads TGCGCCAGCAGTGACCGGAATAGCGAACACACAGATACGCAGTATTTT.

In DNA, the CDR3 is TGCGCCAGCAGCTTGGATGGACTAGCGGGAGCGAACACCGGGGAGCTGTTTTTT. Its protein product is CASSLDGLAGANTGELFF. The chain has TRBV5-1 and TRBJ2-2, with 13 positions matching TRBD2. V trimming: 0 bases; J trimming: 0 bases; junction bases outside the gene matches: 2. This CDR3 has 18 amino acids. Looked up from germline, CDR1 is SGHRS and CDR2 is YFSETQ.

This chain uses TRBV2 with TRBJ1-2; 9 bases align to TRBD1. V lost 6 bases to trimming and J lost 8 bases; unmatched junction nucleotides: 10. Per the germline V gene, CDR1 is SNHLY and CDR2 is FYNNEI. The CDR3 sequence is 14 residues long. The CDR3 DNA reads TGTGCCAGCAGGGAGACAGGGGGGGTTGTAGGCTACACCTTC. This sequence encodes CASRETGGVVGYTF.

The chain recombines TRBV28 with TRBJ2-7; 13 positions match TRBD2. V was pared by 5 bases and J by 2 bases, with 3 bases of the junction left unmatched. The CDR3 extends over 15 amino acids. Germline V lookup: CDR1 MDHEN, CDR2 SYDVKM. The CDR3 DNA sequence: TGTGCCAGCAGTCCGGGGACTAGCGGGACCTACGAGCAGTACTTC. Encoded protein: CASSPGTSGTYEQYF. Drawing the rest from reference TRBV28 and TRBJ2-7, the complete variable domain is DVKVTQSSRYLVKRTGEKVFLECVQDMDHENMFWYRQDPGLGLRLIYFSYDVKMKEKGDIPEGYSVSREKKERFSLILESASTNQTSMYLCASSPGTSGTYEQYFGPGTRLTVT.

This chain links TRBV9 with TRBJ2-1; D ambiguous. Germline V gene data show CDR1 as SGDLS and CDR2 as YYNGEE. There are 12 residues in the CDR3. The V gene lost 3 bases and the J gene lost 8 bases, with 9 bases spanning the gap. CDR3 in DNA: TGTGCCAGCAGCGGAACTTCGGATGAGCAGTTCTTC. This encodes CASSGTSDEQFF.

Here the CDR3 reads CASSSETQTYEQYF. The CDR3, as DNA: TGTGCCAGCAGCTCGGAGACCCAAACCTACGAGCAGTACTTC. This chain links TRBV5-8 with TRBJ2-7; D is unclear. CDR3 length: 14 amino acids. The germline V gene encodes CDR1 SGHTS and CDR2 YDEGEE. Trimming left V 3 bases short and J 2 bases short, with 12 bases between. The whole variable domain, remainder taken from reference TRBV5-8 and TRBJ2-7, is EAGVTQSPTHLIKTRGQQATLRCSPISGHTSVYWYQQALGLGLQFLLWYDEGEERNRGNFPPRFSGRQFPNYSSELNVNALELEDSALYLCASSSETQTYEQYFGPGTRLTVT.

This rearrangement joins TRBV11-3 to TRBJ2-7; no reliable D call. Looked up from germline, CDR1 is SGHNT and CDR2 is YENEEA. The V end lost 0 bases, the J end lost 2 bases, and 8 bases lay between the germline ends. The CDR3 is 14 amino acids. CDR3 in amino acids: CASSLDPRAYEQYF. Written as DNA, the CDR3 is TGTGCCAGCAGCTTAGACCCTCGGGCCTACGAGCAGTACTTC.

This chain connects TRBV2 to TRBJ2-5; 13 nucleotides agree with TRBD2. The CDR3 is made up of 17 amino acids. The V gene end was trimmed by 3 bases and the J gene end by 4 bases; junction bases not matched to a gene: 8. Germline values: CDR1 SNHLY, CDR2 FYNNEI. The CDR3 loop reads CASSERGLAGDPETQYF. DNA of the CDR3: TGTGCCAGCAGTGAGCGCGGACTAGCGGGAGATCCAGAGACCCAGTACTTC.

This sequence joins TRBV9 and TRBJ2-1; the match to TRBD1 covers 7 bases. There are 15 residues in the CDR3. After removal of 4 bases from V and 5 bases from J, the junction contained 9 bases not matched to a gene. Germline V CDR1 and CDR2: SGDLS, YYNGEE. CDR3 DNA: TGTGCCAGCAGCTTAGGGGGCGCCTACCACAATGAGCAGTTCTTC. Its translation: CASSLGGAYHNEQFF.

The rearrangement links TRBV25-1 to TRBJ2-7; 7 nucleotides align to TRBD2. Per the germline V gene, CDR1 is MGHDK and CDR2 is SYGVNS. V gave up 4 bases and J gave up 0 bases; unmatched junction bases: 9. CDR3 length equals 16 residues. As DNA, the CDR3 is TGTGCCAGCAGTGGAGTCCTAGCGGATCGCTCCTACGAGCAGTACTTC. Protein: CASSGVLADRSYEQYF.